This TCR beta chain was obtained from a study of T cells in Graves' hyperthyroidism and ophthalmopathy. Study-level points and caveats: Most thyroid-expanded clonotypes above 0.001 were also found in blood.

Stable hyperthyroidism: no ophthalmopathy progression over 18 months of follow-up. Uncontrolled infection, other autoimmune disease, pregnancy or lactation led to exclusion. As to this clonotype: Antigen: not known.

Germline V gives CDR1 DFQATT, CDR2 SNEGSKA (reference sequence). Trimming removed 6 bases from V and 4 bases from J, with 20 bases in between. The CDR3 spans 15 residues. Amplification of TCR beta CDR3 regions used RNA as the template. HTBI primers were the set used in a first-round RT-PCR of the TCR CDR3. Using its own MiXCR run on the multiplex PCR reads, TCRdb lists one record per CDR3 protein. Of approximately 700,000 distinct CDR3 sequences detected, approximately 16% appear once; the ten largest clones hold approximately 8.4%. This TCR was recovered from a man younger than 35 with Graves' hyperthyroidism. Sequenced input: blood. J is TRBJ2-3 and V is TRBV20-1; maybe TRBD2 (6 bases). The CDR3 sequence: CSALRGGGRSDTQYF. As DNA, the CDR3 is TGCAGTGCCCTCAGAGGTGGGGGGAGGTCAGATACGCAGTATTTT.